This TCR beta chain was obtained from a study of T cell repertoires in cytomegalovirus infection (dated by TCRdb to the late 2010s). General notes on the study: Peptide stimulations targeted recently identified HLA-C-restricted CMV epitopes, whose presentation resists viral immunomodulation, together with well-studied HLA-B-restricted epitopes. Donor HLA type was relevant to the analysis, because carriage of CMV infection together with the matching HLA type was indicated by public TCR beta signatures.

These reads were obtained on an Illumina HiSeq 1500. Using fastp trimming at Q25 and MiXCR clonotype assembly, TCRdb reanalyzed the public sequencing data and kept in-frame beta chains. Each entry merges the rows of one CDR3 protein and shows their most common DNA and genes. The sample profile shows hundreds of thousands of distinct CDR3 sequences; almost 30% of them were found once. The top ten clonotypes cover 15% to 25% of the sample. Explained via the paper, the treatment or condition label denotes: in vitro stimulation with specific CMV peptide epitopes to enrich CMV-specific T cells. Overall study results and their limits: In the ex vivo response, HLA-C-restricted CMV-specific TCR beta clonotypes were dominant, and in two of eight donors the single most frequent clonotype came from this HLA-C-restricted group. Cumulative frequency of public TCR beta family members discriminated carriers of CMV infection plus the relevant HLA type in this cohort and an independent roughly 340-donor cohort.

V loses 6 bases of germline sequence and J loses 11 bases, and the interval between the two ends is 22 bases. CDR1 SEHNR and CDR2 FQNEAQ were looked up in the germline V gene (reference sequence). The CDR3 measures 14 amino acids from cysteine to phenylalanine. CDR3 DNA is the only sequence kept; it has 42 bases, read in frame from the first base. This clonotype was seen ten or more times. It has no known antigen specificity. Within one base of it there is no much larger clone, and no base qualities were kept. The sample consisted of cultured PBMCs, taken from culture after CMV antigen stimulation. The clonotype was recovered from a human donor in good health (CMV status not recorded). Some clones in this sample may be carry-over from other donors' samples. The rearrangement joined TRBV7-9 to TRBJ1-1; the D gene cannot be resolved reliably. The DNA reads TGTGCCAGCAGTCCCGGAACCCTCTCTATCGGGGCTTTCTTT. The encoded protein is CASSPGTLSIGAFF. Here the CDR3 is joined to the reference TRBV7-9 and TRBJ1-1 genes, and the full variable domain is: DTGVSQNPRHKITKRGQNVTFRCDPISEHNRLYWYRQTLGQGPEFLTYFQNEAQLEKSRLLSDRFSAERPKGSFSTLEIQRTEQGDSAMYLCASSPGTLSIGAFFGQGTRLTVV.